This passage covers 29 T cell receptor beta chains from one sample sequenced in a study of cytomegalovirus exposure and HLA in healthy donors. PCR primers comprised 60 Vbeta and 13 Jbeta primers. Some clones are missing from TCRdb's copy, which holds only in-frame ones; the method was immunoSEQ multiplex PCR. The sample holds around 130,000 clones, roughly 8.3% seen once. The sequencing input was PBMCs. These receptors were obtained from a man aged 35 to 55 in good health and CMV-seronegative.

The V call is TRBV9, the J call TRBJ2-7; no reliable D call. In germline, CDR1 is SGDLS, CDR2 YYNGEE. CDR3 length equals 13 residues. The V and J ends lost 2 bases and 2 bases respectively, with 8 bases between them. The CDR3 loop is CASSVTPTYEQYF. The CDR3 nucleotides are TGTGCCAGCAGCGTGACACCCACCTACGAGCAGTACTTC. The entire variable domain, with the rest obtained from reference TRBV9 and TRBJ2-7, is as follows: DSGVTQTPKHLITATGQRVTLRCSPRSGDLSVYWYQQSLDQGLQFLIQYYNGEERAKGNILERFSAQQFPDLHSELNLSSLELGDSALYFCASSVTPTYEQYFGPGTRLTVT.

The V gene is TRBV28, the J gene TRBJ2-1; TRBD1 agrees at 9 bases. The CDR3 sequence is 12 residues long. J was trimmed by 8 bases and V by 6 bases; bases with no gene match: 2. Germline assignment: CDR1 MDHEN and CDR2 SYDVKM. The CDR3 DNA sequence: TGTGCCAGCAGGACAGGGGGAGATGAGCAGTTCTTC. Residues: CASRTGGDEQFF.

This clone was detected a few times. The gene calls are TRBV7-9 and TRBJ2-1, with D maybe TRBD2 (5 bases). The CDR3 covers 15 residues. The germline CDR1 and CDR2 sequences are SEHNR and FQNEAQ (reference sequence). V lost 3 bases to trimming and J lost 5 bases, with 14 bases between them. The DNA for the CDR3 is TGTGCCAGCAGCTTCTCCGGGGTCCCTAACAATGAGCAGTTCTTC. It translates to CASSFSGVPNNEQFF.

The chain recombines TRBV9 with TRBJ2-2; TRBD1 might be the D (5 bases). The CDR3 runs 16 residues. Per germline, CDR1 SGDLS and CDR2 YYNGEE. Trimming pared 0 bases from V and 2 bases from J, leaving 11 bases between. CDR3 nucleotide sequence: TGTGCCAGCAGCGTAGTTAGCAGGGAAAACACCGGGGAGCTGTTTTTT. Translation gives CASSVVSRENTGELFF.

This chain uses TRBV4-2 with TRBJ1-6; 9 bases are a match to TRBD1. The ends lost 3 bases at V and 11 bases at J; junction bases unmatched: 5. The V gene's germline CDR1 is LGHNA and CDR2 YNFKEQ. CDR3 length equals 14 residues. The CDR3 DNA reads TGTGCCAGCAGCCAGTCCCGGGACAGGGCACCCCTCCACTTT. Its translation is CASSQSRDRAPLHF.

J is TRBJ2-5 and V is TRBV5-1, with 13 positions matching TRBD2. CDR1 SGHRS and CDR2 YFSETQ come from the germline V gene. V was pared by 5 bases and J by 1 base, with 2 bases of the junction left unmatched. This CDR3 spans 15 amino acids. The CDR3 here is CASRGTSGAQETQYF. CDR3 in DNA: TGCGCCAGCAGAGGGACTAGCGGGGCCCAAGAGACCCAGTACTTC.

This clone has more than one count but fewer than ten. The rearrangement joins TRBV29-1 to TRBJ1-4; TRBD1 matches 10 bases. After removal of 5 bases from V and 7 bases from J, the junction contained 7 bases not matched to a gene. This CDR3 is built from 14 residues. Germline CDR1 reads SQVTM; CDR2 reads ANQGSEA. The CDR3 coding sequence is TGCAGCGTTTTATTGACAGGGGGCGCTGAAAAACTGTTTTTT. Amino acids: CSVLLTGGAEKLFF.

This clone appeared a few times. This chain connects TRBV7-2 to TRBJ2-7, with 7 positions matching TRBD2. This CDR3 is built from 14 residues. J gave up 2 bases and V 5 bases, and 6 bases lay outside the gene matches. The germline gives CDR1 SGHTA, CDR2 FQGNSA. CDR3 coding DNA: TGTGCCAGCAGCCGATTAGCGGGCACCTACGAGCAGTACTTC. Amino acids: CASSRLAGTYEQYF.

The gene calls are TRBV4-1 and TRBJ1-6; 7 nucleotides match TRBD1. J lost 7 bases, V lost 0 bases, and 9 bases had no gene match. The germline V gene encodes CDR1 MGHRA and CDR2 YSYEKL. The CDR3 contains 17 residues. The CDR3 bases are TGCGCCAGCAGCCAAGAAGGCTACAGGGGTTCCAATTCACCCCTCCACTTT. Residues: CASSQEGYRGSNSPLHF.

This clone came up a few times. V usage is TRBV4-2 and J usage is TRBJ2-2; D might be TRBD1 (6 bases). V lost 0 bases and J lost 7, with 12 bases in between. The germline CDR1 and CDR2 sequences are LGHNA and YNFKEQ. This CDR3 has 15 residues. This CDR3 is CASSQDSTGYGELFF. In DNA, the CDR3 is TGTGCCAGCAGCCAAGATTCAACAGGGTACGGGGAGCTGTTTTTT.

This clone turned up a few times. The rearrangement links TRBV10-3 to TRBJ1-5; the D is unclear. V dropped 3 bases and J dropped 0 bases, with 3 bases sitting between them. The CDR3 spans 13 residues. Germline V lookup: CDR1 ENHRY, CDR2 SYGVKD. This CDR3 reads CAISDISNQPQHF. As DNA, the CDR3 is TGTGCCATCAGTGACATTAGCAATCAGCCCCAGCATTTT.

This clone occurred a few times. The rearrangement uses TRBV6-5 and TRBJ1-1; no definite D call. Trimming shortened V by 6 bases and J by 1 base, and 6 bases separated the two germline ends. Germline loops: CDR1 MNHEY, CDR2 SVGAGI. The CDR3 is 12 residues long. CDR3 amino acids: CASSGGNTEAFF. The CDR3 DNA sequence: TGTGCCAGCAGCGGAGGGAACACTGAAGCTTTCTTT.

For this clone: The sample has other DNA sequences that encode this CDR3 too. This rearrangement joins TRBV4-1 to TRBJ1-5; 7 positions match TRBD1. This CDR3 comprises 15 residues. The junction had 3 bases not matched to a gene; V was cut back by 1 base and J by 3 bases. From germline, CDR1 is MGHRA and CDR2 YSYEKL. CDR3 amino acids: CASSQGDRDNQPQHF. In DNA, the CDR3 is TGCGCCAGCAGCCAAGGAGACAGGGACAATCAGCCCCAGCATTTT.

This clone has just one count. At one end the junction does not follow the germline gene, possibly because of a read error. This rearrangement joins TRBV5-1 to TRBJ1-6, with 8 bases aligning to TRBD1. There are 14 residues in the CDR3. Per germline, CDR1 SGHRS and CDR2 YFSETQ. Here the CDR3 reads CVSSLGQANSPLHF. As DNA, the CDR3 is TGCGTCAGCAGCTTGGGACAGGCTAATTCACCCCTCCACTTT.

V is TRBV5-1 and J is TRBJ2-7, with TRBD1 as a possible D gene (6 bases). The V gene's germline CDR1 is SGHRS and CDR2 YFSETQ. The CDR3 totals 14 residues. The ends were cut back, 1 base at V and 5 bases at J, with 13 bases in the middle. The CDR3 bases are TGCGCCAGCAGCTTGTCAGGGGCCCTGGACGAGCAGTACTTC. It yields the protein CASSLSGALDEQYF.

This clone was counted only a few times. The chain is built from TRBV2 and TRBJ2-3; 13 bases are a match to TRBD2. Trimming cost V 5 bases and J 4 bases; bases outside gene matches: 3. The CDR3 contains 15 residues. CDR1 is SNHLY, CDR2 FYNNEI, per germline. The CDR3 bases are TGTGCCAGCAGTTTAACTAGCGGGGGGGCAGATACGCAGTATTTT. Its translation is CASSLTSGGADTQYF.

The chain links TRBV6-5 to TRBJ2-2; 7 bases match TRBD2. The junction had 6 bases not matched to a gene; V was cut back by 5 bases and J by 3 bases. CDR3 length: 15 residues. Per the germline V gene, CDR1 is MNHEY and CDR2 is SVGAGI. CDR3 amino acids: CASSPGEGYTGELFF. The CDR3 region has the DNA TGTGCCAGCAGTCCTGGGGAGGGGTACACCGGGGAGCTGTTTTTT.

The table lists this clone with a few counts. V and J are TRBV7-9 and TRBJ2-7; a weak D match, TRBD1 (6 bases). The CDR3 covers 15 residues. Trimming removed 4 bases from V and 0 bases from J, with 13 bases in between. CDR1 and CDR2 from the germline V gene are SEHNR and FQNEAQ (reference sequence). Here the CDR3 DNA reads TGTGCCAGCAGCTCCCGGACAGCCCCCTCCTACGAGCAGTACTTC. Its translation is CASSSRTAPSYEQYF. Using reference TRBV7-9 and TRBJ2-7 for the parts outside the CDR3, the full variable domain is DTGVSQNPRHKITKRGQNVTFRCDPISEHNRLYWYRQTLGQGPEFLTYFQNEAQLEKSRLLSDRFSAERPKGSFSTLEIQRTEQGDSAMYLCASSSRTAPSYEQYFGPGTRLTVT.

V and J are TRBV2 and TRBJ2-2; 7 bases align to TRBD2. V trimming: 2 bases; J trimming: 4 bases; junction bases outside the gene matches: 4. The germline V gene has CDR1 SNHLY and CDR2 FYNNEI. The CDR3 totals 15 residues. Here the CDR3 DNA reads TGTGCCAGCAGTGAACTGCGGGGGAGCACCGGGGAGCTGTTTTTT. Protein product: CASSELRGSTGELFF.

This clone was observed a few times. Within the sample, other DNA sequences also encode this same CDR3. The V call is TRBV29-1, the J call TRBJ1-1; TRBD1 matches at 9 bases. This CDR3 spans 11 amino acids. Germline V gives CDR1 SQVTM, CDR2 ANQGSEA. The J segment lost 5 bases and the V segment lost 6 bases, leaving 1 base of the junction unmatched. CDR3 in DNA: TGCAGCGTGGACAGGGGAACTGAAGCTTTCTTT. Protein: CSVDRGTEAFF.

A few counts support this clone. The rearrangement joins TRBV9 to TRBJ2-7; 8 bases match TRBD1. CDR3 length: 13 amino acids. The germline CDR1 and CDR2 sequences are SGDLS and YYNGEE. V was clipped by 4 bases and J by 4 bases; unmatched bases: 4. The CDR3 region is CASSQGQAYEQYF. CDR3 sequence (DNA): TGTGCCAGCAGCCAGGGACAGGCGTACGAGCAGTACTTC.

This clone turned up a few times. This chain joins TRBV13 and TRBJ2-2, with D possibly matching TRBD2 (6 bases). The germline gives CDR1 PRHDT, CDR2 FYEKMQ (reference sequence). This CDR3 has 14 residues. Trimming cost V 5 bases and J 3 bases, with 10 bases left between them. The CDR3 here is CASSPPGDTGELFF. CDR3 sequence (DNA): TGTGCCAGCAGCCCCCCGGGAGACACCGGGGAGCTGTTTTTT.

This chain joins TRBV21-1 and TRBJ2-2; the DNA was not compared with TRBD1, the D call given in the table. TRBV21-1 is tagged as a pseudogene. There are 17 residues in the CDR3. The CDR3 DNA is TGTGCCAGCAGCAAGGGACACGATAAGCCGAACACCGGGGAGCTGTTTTTT. It translates to CASSKGHDKPNTGELFF.

A few counts support this clone. The chain combines TRBV28 with TRBJ2-1; 9 bases map to TRBD1. From germline, CDR1 is MDHEN and CDR2 SYDVKM. V gave up 8 bases and J gave up 6 bases; unmatched junction bases: 8. The CDR3 runs 14 residues. The CDR3 region is CASSDRGSPNEQFF. The CDR3 DNA sequence: TGTGCCAGCTCGGACAGGGGATCCCCCAATGAGCAGTTCTTC.

In this sample, this clone turned up a few times. J is TRBJ2-5 and V is TRBV6-1; the match to TRBD2 covers 9 bases. V dropped 8 bases and J dropped 8; count of bases not matched to a gene: 6. From germline, CDR1 is MNHNS and CDR2 SASEGT. This CDR3 is 12 amino acids long. The chain's CDR3 is CASLGTSITQYF. In DNA form, the CDR3 reads TGTGCCAGCCTTGGGACTAGCATTACCCAGTACTTC.

This clone was seen a few times. The conserved final phenylalanine or tryptophan is absent from the CDR3, which likely points to a read error. The gene calls are TRBV4-3 and TRBJ1-6; 7 positions agree with TRBD1. Per germline, CDR1 LGHNA and CDR2 YSLEER. The V gene end was trimmed by 3 bases and the J gene end by 7 bases; junction bases not matched to a gene: 9. The CDR3 has 16 amino acids. DNA for the CDR3: TGCGCCAGCAGCCAGGCGCCGGGACAGCTCAATTCACCCCTCCACGTT. Translating gives CASSQAPGQLNSPLHV.

J is TRBJ1-1 and V is TRBV11-2; 7 positions agree with TRBD1. V lost 4 bases and J lost 4; bases outside the gene matches: 6. The CDR3 covers 14 residues. The germline CDR1 and CDR2 sequences are SGHAT and FQNNGV. In DNA form, the CDR3 reads TGTGCCAGCAGCTCGCAGGGGGTTGGCACTGAAGCTTTCTTT. Amino acids: CASSSQGVGTEAFF. Full variable domain (rest looked up from reference TRBV11-2 and TRBJ1-1): EAGVAQSPRYKIIEKRQSVAFWCNPISGHATLYWYQQILGQGPKLLIQFQNNGVVDDSQLPKDRFSAERLKGVDSTLKIQPAKLEDSAVYLCASSSQGVGTEAFFGQGTRLTVV.

The genes are TRBV5-6 and TRBJ1-5; D uncertain. Per the germline V gene, CDR1 is SGHDT and CDR2 is YYEEEE. This CDR3 has 14 amino acids. Trimming cost V 1 base and J 2 bases, with 7 bases left between them. The CDR3 DNA is TGTGCCAGCAGCTTGTTCTCGGGCAATCAGCCCCAGCATTTT. It encodes CASSLFSGNQPQHF.

This clone was counted a single time. The chain is built from TRBV7-9 and TRBJ1-2; TRBD1 agrees at 11 bases. Germline V gene sequence: CDR1 SEHNR, CDR2 FQNEAQ (reference sequence). The CDR3 runs to 14 residues. J lost 8 bases, V lost 4 bases, and 6 bases had no gene match. This CDR3 reads CASSYGQGANGYTF. Here the CDR3 DNA reads TGTGCCAGCAGCTATGGACAGGGGGCGAACGGCTACACCTTC.